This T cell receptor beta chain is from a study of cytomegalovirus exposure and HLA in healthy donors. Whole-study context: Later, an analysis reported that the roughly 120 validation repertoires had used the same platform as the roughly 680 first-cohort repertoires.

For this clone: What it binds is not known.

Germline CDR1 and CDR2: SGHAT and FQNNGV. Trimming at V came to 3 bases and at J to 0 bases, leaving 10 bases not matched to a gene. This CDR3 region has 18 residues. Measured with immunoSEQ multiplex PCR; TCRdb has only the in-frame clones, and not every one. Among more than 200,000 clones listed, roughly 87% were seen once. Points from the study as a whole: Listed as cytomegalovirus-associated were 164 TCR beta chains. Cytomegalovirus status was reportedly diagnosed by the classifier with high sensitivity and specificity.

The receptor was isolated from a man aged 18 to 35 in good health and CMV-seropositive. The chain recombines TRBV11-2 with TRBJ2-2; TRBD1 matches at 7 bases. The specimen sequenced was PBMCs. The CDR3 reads CASSFLPTGWSNTGELFF. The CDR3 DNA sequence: TGTGCCAGCAGCTTTTTACCGACAGGGTGGTCGAACACCGGGGAGCTGTTTTTT.